These T cell receptor beta chains were read from a single sample in a study of cytomegalovirus exposure and HLA in healthy donors. Method: immunoSEQ multiplex PCR; TCRdb's copy keeps in-frame clones and lacks some. The table lists about 160,000 clones, roughly 83% of them singletons, with 0.38% in the top ten. The sample comprised PBMCs. Receptors were obtained from a boy aged 2-9 years in good health and CMV-seronegative. CDR3s leave out the opening cysteine and the closing phenylalanine or tryptophan. D genes are given only for firm matches.

TRBV5-1 TRBD2 ASSLGLAGGKAYEQY
TRBV28 . ASSLRSSYEQY
TRBV5-1 TRBD2 ASSLPGLAGVGDTQY
TRBV25-1 . ASSFRSFDTDTQY
TRBV11-2 TRBD2 ASSSFPGGNYNEQF
TRBV2 TRBD2 ASSEVAGGEDTQY
TRBV5-1 . ASSLGGEFYT
TRBV25-1 TRBD1 ASSSLRTGYGYT
TRBV28 . ASSLVERSYSNQPQH
TRBV19 TRBD1 ASSGDRFYEQY
TRBV5-6 . ASSPSVLRRRIAYEQY
TRBV5-1 . ASSLATGGEKLF
TRBV29-1 TRBD2 SVSSGSEQY
TRBV6-6 . ASSYVTGEKLF
TRBV7-3 . ASSPVAGESYEQY
TRBV2 TRBD2 ASSPHSGATYEQY
TRBV19 TRBD1 ASSISRTGAAEAF
TRBV15 TRBD2 ATSIRTSGSDEQF
TRBV7-9 TRBD1 ASRSVGDREYYGYT
TRBV10-3 TRBD1 AISGTGGEQY
TRBV10-3 . ATADSPGETQY
TRBV6-5 TRBD2 ASSSHPGREEPRPV
TRBV7-9 TRBD2 ASSLGTSAYEQY
TRBV30 . AWSVGGQETQY
TRBV6-5 TRBD1 ASTTGRGDYGYT
TRBV10-3 TRBD1 AIQTGRTGVDEQY
TRBV2 TRBD1 ARGQVYYGYT